This is a list of T cell receptor beta chains from one sample in a study of cytomegalovirus exposure and HLA in healthy donors. Data came from immunoSEQ multiplex PCR; TCRdb stores just in-frame clones and leaves some out. The sample yields approximately 210,000 clones, around 81% seen once. Sequenced: PBMCs. Source of these receptors: a man between 18 and 35 years old in good health and CMV-seronegative. CDR3s include the opening cysteine and the closing phenylalanine or tryptophan. A D gene is named only where the DNA matches it firmly. Rows give clone size only sometimes, using once, few, many, or a class for an expanded clone.

j_call | v_call | clone_size | d_call | cdr3_aa | cdr3_nt
TRBJ2-3 | TRBV9 | NA | TRBD1 | CASSAGQPTDTQYF | TGTGCCAGCAGCGCGGGACAGCCCACAGATACGCAGTATTTT
TRBJ2-7 | TRBV4-1 | few | NA | CASSQEGRGYEQYF | TGCGCCAGCAGCCAAGAAGGCAGGGGCTACGAGCAGTACTTC
TRBJ2-7 | TRBV5-5 | NA | TRBD1 | CASFDREGEQYF | TGTGCCAGCTTTGACAGGGAAGGCGAGCAGTACTTC
TRBJ2-7 | TRBV5-4 | NA | TRBD2 | CASSYGLAGSGVYEQYF | TGTGCCAGCAGCTACGGACTAGCGGGATCTGGAGTCTACGAGCAGTACTTC
TRBJ2-3 | TRBV29-1 | NA | TRBD2 | CSGGTSGSLGAQYF | TGCAGCGGTGGGACTAGCGGGAGCCTAGGGGCACAGTATTTT
TRBJ2-7 | TRBV7-9 | NA | NA | CASSFGGGNEQYF | TGTGCCAGCAGCTTCGGCGGGGGCAACGAGCAGTACTTC
TRBJ2-1 | TRBV4-1 | NA | TRBD2 | CASSPLAGGAHNEQFF | TGCGCCAGCAGCCCATTAGCGGGGGGGGCTCACAATGAGCAGTTCTTC
TRBJ2-5 | TRBV6-5 | NA | NA | CASRQGLAQETQYF | TGTGCCAGCAGACAGGGCCTGGCCCAAGAGACCCAGTACTTC
TRBJ2-1 | TRBV6-1 | NA | TRBD2 | CASSELGLAYNEQFF | TGTGCCAGCAGTGAACTTGGACTAGCTTACAATGAGCAGTTCTTC
TRBJ1-2 | TRBV9 | NA | TRBD1 | CASSVEDRGIYTF | TGTGCCAGCAGCGTAGAGGACAGGGGGATATACACCTTC
TRBJ2-1 | TRBV5-6 | NA | NA | CASSLKIRQLDNEQFF | TGTGCCAGCAGCTTGAAAATCAGGCAGTTAGACAATGAGCAGTTCTTC
TRBJ2-1 | TRBV6-1 | once | TRBD1 | CASNRQGNEQFF | TGTGCCAGCAATCGACAGGGCAATGAGCAGTTCTTC
TRBJ2-7 | TRBV5-1 | NA | TRBD1 | CASSAGQGAGEQYF | TGCGCCAGCAGCGCGGGACAGGGGGCTGGCGAGCAGTACTTC
TRBJ2-7 | TRBV19 | NA | NA | CASKGQGIDEQYF | TGTGCCAGTAAGGGGCAGGGCATCGACGAGCAGTACTTC
TRBJ2-2 | TRBV6-5 | NA | TRBD2 | CASSPQLAAPGELFF | TGTGCCAGCAGTCCCCAACTAGCGGCCCCCGGGGAGCTGTTTTTT
TRBJ2-3 | TRBV4-1 | NA | NA | CASSQGQDTQYF | TGCGCCAGCAGCCAAGGTCAGGATACGCAGTATTTT
TRBJ1-3 | TRBV30 | NA | NA | CASSARRGFGNTIYF | TGTGCCTCCTCCGCGAGGAGGGGATTTGGAAACACCATATATTTT
TRBJ2-1 | TRBV7-7 | NA | TRBD1 | CASSLGGTGFRYHEQFF | TGTGCTAGCAGCTTAGGCGGGACAGGGTTTCGGTATCATGAGCAGTTCTTC
TRBJ1-2 | TRBV20-1 | few | NA | CSAPYFHGYTF | TGCAGTGCTCCTTATTTCCATGGCTACACCTTC
TRBJ2-6 | TRBV4-3 | few | NA | CASSRDFRANVLTF | TGCGCCAGCAGCAGGGACTTTCGGGCCAACGTCCTGACTTTC
TRBJ2-5 | TRBV19 | NA | TRBD2 | CASSIVAGVETQYF | TGTGCCAGTAGTATCGTAGCGGGAGTAGAGACCCAGTACTTC
TRBJ2-3 | TRBV18 | few | TRBD2 | CASSRGLAEMGLTDTQYF | TGTGCCAGCTCCCGGGGACTAGCGGAAATGGGGTTGACAGATACGCAGTATTTT
TRBJ1-2 | TRBV6-5 | few | TRBD1 | CASSYRGRGYGYTF | TGTGCCAGCAGTTACAGGGGGCGAGGCTATGGCTACACCTTC
TRBJ2-7 | TRBV9 | once | NA | CASSVGAGGYEQYF | TGTGCCAGCAGCGTAGGGGCAGGAGGGTACGAGCAGTACTTC
TRBJ2-7 | TRBV9 | NA | TRBD1 | CASSPRQGSSGYEQYF | TGTGCCAGCAGCCCCCGACAGGGATCCTCGGGATACGAGCAGTACTTC
TRBJ2-5 | TRBV9 | NA | NA | CASSLATDSGPQYF | TGTGCCAGCAGCTTAGCGACGGACTCTGGGCCCCAGTACTTC
TRBJ1-4 | TRBV11-2 | NA | NA | CASSRNRVDEKLFF | TGTGCCAGCAGCCGGAACAGGGTTGACGAAAAACTGTTTTTT
TRBJ2-3 | TRBV5-8 | NA | TRBD1 | CASSPRQGALGTDTQYF | TGTGCCAGCAGCCCGCGACAGGGGGCTTTGGGCACAGATACGCAGTATTTT
TRBJ2-1 | TRBV27 | NA | TRBD1 | CASSSGQTLYNEQFF | TGTGCCAGCAGTTCGGGACAGACCTTATACAATGAGCAGTTCTTC
TRBJ2-5 | TRBV5-1 | NA | TRBD2 | CASSFDATGGTQYF | TGCGCCAGCAGCTTCGACGCGACGGGGGGGACCCAGTACTTC
TRBJ1-4 | TRBV19 | NA | TRBD1 | CASSIGRGQFHEKLFF | TGTGCCAGTAGTATAGGTAGGGGGCAGTTTCATGAAAAACTGTTTTTT
TRBJ2-7 | TRBV7-9 | NA | TRBD1 | CSSTPGQASYEQYF | TGTTCCAGCACCCCCGGACAGGCCTCCTACGAGCAGTACTTC
TRBJ1-1 | TRBV2 | once | NA | CASSKIGTSLNTEAFF | TGTGCCAGCAGTAAAATTGGGACATCCTTGAACACTGAAGCTTTCTTT
TRBJ1-1 | TRBV5-6 | NA | NA | CASSPDIYTEAFF | TGTGCCAGCAGCCCGGACATTTACACTGAAGCTTTCTTT
TRBJ2-7 | TRBV6-1 | NA | NA | CASSEETYSYEQYF | TGTGCCAGCAGTGAAGAGACATACTCCTACGAGCAGTACTTC
TRBJ2-4 | TRBV7-2 | NA | NA | CASSPRDFVLAKNIQYF | TGTGCCAGCAGCCCAAGGGACTTCGTTCTAGCCAAAAACATTCAGTACTTC
TRBJ2-1 | TRBV5-1 | NA | TRBD2 | CASSLLLAGDYNEQFF | TGCGCCAGCAGCTTGCTACTAGCGGGAGACTACAATGAGCAGTTCTTC
TRBJ2-2 | TRBV6-5 | NA | TRBD1 | CASSQSGGTGELFF | TGTGCCAGCAGCCAATCAGGGGGCACCGGGGAGCTGTTTTTT
TRBJ1-5 | TRBV11-2 | NA | NA | CASSFGGNSNQPQHF | TGTGCCAGCAGCTTTGGGGGGAATAGCAATCAGCCCCAGCATTTT
TRBJ2-3 | TRBV2 | NA | TRBD2 | CARRTSGVRTDTQYF | TGTGCCAGGCGGACTAGCGGGGTGAGGACAGATACGCAGTATTTT
TRBJ2-7 | TRBV7-6 | NA | NA | CASSLVVSSSSYEQYF | TGTGCCAGCAGCTTAGTGGTTTCGAGTAGCTCCTACGAGCAGTACTTC
TRBJ1-1 | TRBV28 | NA | NA | CASSLTVPNTEAFF | TGTGCCAGCAGTTTGACAGTGCCGAACACTGAAGCTTTCTTT
TRBJ2-1 | TRBV11-2 | NA | TRBD2 | CASSPRTSGRAASYEQFF | TGTGCCAGCAGCCCTAGGACTAGCGGGAGGGCCGCTTCCTATGAGCAGTTCTTC
TRBJ1-5 | TRBV5-5 | few | NA | CASSLEGLWNGAQHF | TGTGCCAGCAGCTTGGAGGGTCTCTGGAACGGGGCCCAGCATTTT
TRBJ1-2 | TRBV10-2 | NA | TRBD1 | CASSEFADRGYGYTF | TGCGCCAGCAGTGAGTTTGCCGACAGGGGCTATGGCTACACCTTC
TRBJ1-1 | TRBV7-9 | NA | TRBD1 | CASSFDRGSEAFF | TGTGCCAGCAGCTTCGACAGGGGCTCCGAAGCTTTCTTT
TRBJ2-1 | TRBV28 | NA | NA | CASTGSSYNEQFF | TGTGCCAGCACCGGGAGCTCCTACAATGAGCAGTTCTTC
TRBJ2-5 | TRBV7-9 | NA | TRBD2 | CASSSPSSGRAETQYF | TGTGCCAGCAGCTCTCCTTCTAGCGGGAGGGCTGAGACCCAGTACTTC
TRBJ2-7 | TRBV25-1 | NA | NA | CASSTWDSFSEQYF | TGTGCCAGCAGTACTTGGGACTCCTTCTCCGAGCAGTACTTC
TRBJ1-5 | TRBV15 | NA | NA | CATSRDKGVQNQPQHF | TGTGCCACCAGCAGAGATAAGGGGGTTCAGAATCAGCCCCAGCATTTT
TRBJ1-4 | TRBV30 | NA | TRBD1 | CAWWTGGREKLFF | TGTGCCTGGTGGACAGGGGGACGTGAAAAACTGTTTTTT
TRBJ2-2 | TRBV7-9 | NA | NA | CASSPVLWRANTGELFF | TGTGCCAGCAGCCCAGTCTTGTGGAGGGCGAACACCGGGGAGCTGTTTTTT
TRBJ2-3 | TRBV29-1 | NA | NA | CSVALEADTQYF | TGCAGCGTTGCTCTAGAAGCAGATACGCAGTATTTT
TRBJ2-7 | TRBV4-1 | NA | TRBD2 | CASSQGPLAGVYEQYF | TGCGCCAGCAGCCAGGGACCCCTAGCGGGAGTCTACGAGCAGTACTTC